This T cell receptor beta chain was recorded in a study of blood T cell repertoires in COVID-19. For the study at large: T cells, B-cell-depleted T cells, or PBMCs provided the cDNA or gDNA that served as material.

Seattle patients were enrolled during active infection and followed longitudinally. This CDR3 has 14 residues. The V gene's germline CDR1 is GTSNPN and CDR2 SVGIG (reference sequence). The V and J ends lost 2 bases and 9 bases respectively, with 14 bases between them. In the authors' methods: Estimation of nucleated cell counts was performed using reference gene primer amplification. Some clones are missing from TCRdb's copy, which holds only in-frame ones; the method was immunoSEQ multiplex PCR. D and trimming were read from the DNA, whereas the V and J calls and clone size are those reported in that table. The repertoire includes over 200,000 clones, around 86% of them detected once, and more than 9% sits in the top ten.

V usage is TRBV30 and J usage is TRBJ1-6; D is unresolved. The sequence was collected from a man over 45 with COVID-19, enrolled during active disease. Specimen: peripheral blood. In DNA, the CDR3 is TGTGCCTGGAGTAGATCCTCGGAGGGTTCACCCCTCCACTTT. Protein: CAWSRSSEGSPLHF.